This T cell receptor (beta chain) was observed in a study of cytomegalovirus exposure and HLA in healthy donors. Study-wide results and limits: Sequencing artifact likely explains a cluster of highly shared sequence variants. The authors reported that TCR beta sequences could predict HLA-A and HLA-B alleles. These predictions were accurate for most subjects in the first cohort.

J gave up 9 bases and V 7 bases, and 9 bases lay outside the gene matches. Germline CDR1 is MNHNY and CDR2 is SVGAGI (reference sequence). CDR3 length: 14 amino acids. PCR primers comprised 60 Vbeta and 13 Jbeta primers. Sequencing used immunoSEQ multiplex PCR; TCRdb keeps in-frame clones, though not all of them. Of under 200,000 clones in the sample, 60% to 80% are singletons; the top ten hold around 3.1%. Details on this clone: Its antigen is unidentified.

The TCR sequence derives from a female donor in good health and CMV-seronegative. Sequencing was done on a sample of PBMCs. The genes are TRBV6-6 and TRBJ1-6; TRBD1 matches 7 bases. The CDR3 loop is CASKVRGPGSPLHF. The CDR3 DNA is TGTGCCAGCAAGGTGAGGGGGCCGGGTTCACCCCTCCACTTT.